This T cell receptor beta chain derives from a study of T cell responses to AZD1222 COVID-19 vaccine. Libraries were prepared by immunoSEQ multiplex PCR; TCRdb keeps only in-frame clonotypes and omits some of them. The sample lists approximately 160,000 clones; approximately 94% were seen once. Turning to this clone: Its target is not known.

The CDR3 sequence is 16 residues long. In germline, CDR1 is SNHLY, CDR2 FYNNEI. The V gene lost 0 bases and the J gene lost 7 bases, with 15 bases spanning the gap. Overall study results and limits: Only after the peak T cell response were repertoires sampled.

The chain combines TRBV2 with TRBJ2-2; tentatively, D is TRBD2 (5 bases). The TCR comes from an adult who received the AZD1222 COVID-19 vaccine. The sequencing here drew on peripheral blood, taken 28 days after the second AZD1222 dose. CDR3 residues: CASSEAGRGLYGELFF. The CDR3 DNA is TGTGCCAGCAGTGAAGCGGGGAGAGGGTTGTACGGGGAGCTGTTTTTT.